This T cell receptor beta chain is from a study of T cells in Graves' hyperthyroidism and ophthalmopathy. In the study overall: Peripheral blood was secured at the point of initial diagnosis, before any treatment.

Uncontrolled infection, other autoimmune disease, pregnancy or lactation excluded patients. Orbital computed tomography and thyroid ultrasound, together with serum TRAb and thyroxine and clinical symptoms, were used for diagnoses. Regions amplified from RNA transcripts were the TCR beta CDR3 regions. In the first-round RT-PCR of the TCR CDR3, the HTBI primer set was used. TCRdb recomputed calls from the multiplex PCR reads with MiXCR, one row per CDR3 protein. The sample has roughly 240,000 distinct CDR3 sequences, almost 25% seen once. This clonotype showed up just a few times. The antigen is unknown. Study-level points and caveats: Also found in blood were most expanded thyroid clonotypes above 0.001.

V dropped 6 bases and J dropped 0 bases, with 9 bases sitting between them. CDR3 length: 14 amino acids. The germline V gene has CDR1 SEHNR and CDR2 FQNEAQ (reference sequence). V is TRBV7-9 and J is TRBJ1-3, with D tentatively TRBD1 (5 bases). This sequence was found in a woman aged 40 to 50 with Graves' ophthalmopathy. Sample: blood. CDR3 bases: TGTGCCAGCAGAACGGGACTCTCTGGAAACACCATATATTTT. As protein: CASRTGLSGNTIYF.